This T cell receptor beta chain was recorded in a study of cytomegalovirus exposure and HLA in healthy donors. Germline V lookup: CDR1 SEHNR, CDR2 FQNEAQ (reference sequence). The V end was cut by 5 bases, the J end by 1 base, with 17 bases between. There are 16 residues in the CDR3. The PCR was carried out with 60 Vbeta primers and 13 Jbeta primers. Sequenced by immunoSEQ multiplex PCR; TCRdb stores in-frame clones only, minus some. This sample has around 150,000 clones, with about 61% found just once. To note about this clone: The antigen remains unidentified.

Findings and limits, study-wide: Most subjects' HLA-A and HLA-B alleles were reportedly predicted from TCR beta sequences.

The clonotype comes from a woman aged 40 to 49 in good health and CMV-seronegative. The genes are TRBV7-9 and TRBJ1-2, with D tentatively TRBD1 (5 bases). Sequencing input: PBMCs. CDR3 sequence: CASSLTRGSLNYGYTF. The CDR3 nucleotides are TGTGCCAGCAGCCTCACACGGGGGTCCCTTAACTATGGCTACACCTTC.